This entry describes one T cell receptor (beta chain). These data are taken from a study of glioma-infiltrating T cells. TCR alpha and beta CDR3 regions were amplified from RNA using iRepertoire nested multiplex PCR. TCRdb analysed the multiplex PCR reads with MiXCR anew, one entry per CDR3 protein. The sample has roughly 350,000 distinct CDR3 sequences, 41% seen once. V shed 3 bases and J shed 1 base, with 9 bases lying between them. The CDR3 runs 14 residues. This sequence was found in a human donor with low-grade glioma or glioblastoma, undergoing nonglioma brain surgery, or in good health (not recorded which). The chain has TRBV12-3 or TRBV12-4 and TRBJ1-1, with unresolved D. Sequenced material: glioma tissue, nonneoplastic brain tissue, or PBMCs (not recorded which). CDR3 DNA sequence: TGTGCCAGCAGTTTCGAACTTACGAACACTGAAGCTTTCTTT. Protein sequence: CASSFELTNTEAFF.